Here is one T cell receptor (beta chain) with its context. No antigen is known for it. This CDR3 has 12 amino acids. Looked up from germline, CDR1 is ENHRY and CDR2 is SYGVKD. Trimming left V 6 bases short and J 5 bases short, with 11 bases between. The assay ran at deep level. TCRdb keeps only in-frame clones here, not all; method: immunoSEQ multiplex PCR. The sample holds around 1,900,000 clones, around 95% seen once. Naivety among CD8 cells was defined by CD45RO negativity and positive CCR7 selection, thereby excluding terminally differentiated effector memory CD45RA+ cells. This sample was included in a study of shared clonotypes between healthy human individuals. Findings of the study overall: Large sequencing depth failed to make sorted-subset sequencing complete, rarefaction showed. Sequencing depth was a factor that was expected to affect clonotype sharing among donors. All-four-donor shared clonotypes had higher generation probabilities than non-shared clonotypes did.

This TCR was sampled from a man between 18 and 35 years old in good health. Some clones in this sample may be carry-over from other donors' samples. Material for sequencing was naive CD8+ T cells from PBMCs. V is TRBV10-3 and J is TRBJ2-7, with D perhaps TRBD1 or TRBD2 (5 bases each). CDR3 sequence: CAIRDRGDEQYF. The CDR3 coding sequence is TGTGCCATCAGGGATAGAGGGGACGAGCAGTACTTC.